Sequencing of this T cell receptor (beta chain) was carried out in a study of cytomegalovirus exposure and HLA in healthy donors. Germline V gene sequence: CDR1 KGHSH, CDR2 LQKENI. This CDR3 spans 14 amino acids. V gave up 8 bases and J gave up 6 bases, with 19 bases separating them. Generated by immunoSEQ multiplex PCR, the TCRdb table keeps only in-frame clones and is missing some. The sample shows about 130,000 clones, 89% of them seen only once. About this clone: Its target is unknown.

Overall study results and limits: According to a subsequent analysis, TCR clusters from the first cohort were inclined to appear together in the 100 to 150 validation repertoires.

This clonotype was obtained from a woman between 18 and 29 years old in good health and CMV-seronegative. Sequencing was done on a sample of PBMCs. This sequence joins TRBV18 and TRBJ1-2; TRBD1 might be the D (6 bases). The CDR3 DNA sequence: TGTGCCAGCACCCGAACAGGGTTTGGGAATGGCTACACCTTC. Translating gives CASTRTGFGNGYTF.